The next 29 T cell receptor beta chains were all read from a single sample in a study of T cell responses to AZD1222 COVID-19 vaccine. Using immunoSEQ multiplex PCR, the repertoire was profiled, and TCRdb retains in-frame clones only, with some absent. The sample holds 120,000 to 150,000 clones, about 90% seen once. Here the sequenced sample was peripheral blood, taken on day 0 of AZD1222 vaccination. These receptors were obtained from an adult in good health.

The count of this clone is one. V gene TRBV28 combines with J gene TRBJ1-4, with 7 positions matching TRBD1. The J segment lost 0 bases and the V segment lost 6 bases, leaving 4 bases of the junction unmatched. CDR1 and CDR2 (germline): MDHEN, SYDVKM. The CDR3 has 15 residues. This CDR3 reads CASRPGGTTNEKLFF. The CDR3 DNA reads TGTGCCAGCAGGCCAGGGGGGACAACTAATGAAAAACTGTTTTTT.

The chain joins TRBV4-1 to TRBJ2-1; 10 nucleotides agree with TRBD2. J lost 9 bases, V lost 1 base, and 9 bases had no gene match. CDR3 length: 16 residues. Germline V lookup: CDR1 MGHRA, CDR2 YSYEKL. CDR3 sequence: CASSQAGAGGHSEQFF. For the CDR3, the DNA is TGCGCCAGCAGCCAAGCGGGAGCGGGAGGGCATAGTGAGCAGTTCTTC.

CDR3: CAWSSTGGHEQFF. CDR3 sequence (DNA): TGTGCCTGGAGTTCAACAGGGGGACATGAGCAGTTCTTC. The rearrangement uses TRBV30 and TRBJ2-1; TRBD1 aligns across 8 bases. CDR3 length: 13 residues. Germline V gene lookup returns CDR1 GTSNPN and CDR2 SVGIG (reference sequence). V dropped 2 bases and J dropped 8; count of bases not matched to a gene: 5. The variable domain in full, with the rest retrieved from reference TRBV30 and TRBJ2-1, is SQTIHQWPATLVQPVGSPLSLECTVEGTSNPNLYWYRQAAGRGLQLLFYSVGIGQISSEVPQNLSASRPQDRQFILSSKKLLLSDSGFYLCAWSSTGGHEQFFGPGTRLTVL.

V gene TRBV6-2 or TRBV6-3 combines with J gene TRBJ2-1, with TRBD2 identical over 9 bases. Germline V gene lookup returns CDR1 MNHEY and CDR2 SVGEGT. This CDR3 region has 15 residues. The V and J ends lost 5 bases and 0 bases, in that order; junction bases with no gene match: 2. The CDR3 loop reads CASSQRGASYNEQFF. In DNA form, the CDR3 reads TGTGCCAGCAGTCAGCGGGGGGCCTCCTACAATGAGCAGTTCTTC.

This chain uses TRBV6-5 with TRBJ2-3; TRBD2 agrees at 12 bases. Germline V gene lookup returns CDR1 MNHEY and CDR2 SVGAGI. The V segment lost 5 bases and the J segment 2 bases; nucleotides outside the gene matches: 2. This CDR3 has 15 residues. The DNA for the CDR3 is TGTGCCAGCAGTCTAGCGGGGGGGCCCACAGATACGCAGTATTTT. It translates to CASSLAGGPTDTQYF.

The chain combines TRBV11-1 with TRBJ2-7; 12 bases map to TRBD2. Trimming cost V 5 bases and J 8 bases; bases outside gene matches: 13. CDR1 is SGHAT and CDR2 is FQDESV in the germline V gene (reference sequence). The CDR3 length is 16 residues. CDR3 DNA sequence: TGTGCCAGCAGCACAGGGGCGACTAGCGGGAGAGGAAAGCAGTACTTC. Amino acids: CASSTGATSGRGKQYF.

The chain is built from TRBV7-9 and TRBJ1-4; TRBD1 agrees at 12 bases. The CDR3 is 15 amino acids. The ends lost 3 bases at V and 6 bases at J; junction bases unmatched: 2. The germline gives CDR1 SEHNR, CDR2 FQNEAQ (reference sequence). The CDR3 coding sequence is TGTGCCAGCAGCTTGGGACAGGGGGCTCATGAAAAACTGTTTTTT. This gives the protein CASSLGQGAHEKLFF.

The chain has TRBV6-5 and TRBJ1-2; 11 bases map to TRBD1. Germline V gives CDR1 MNHEY, CDR2 SVGAGI. The CDR3 sequence is 15 residues long. V lost 8 bases to trimming and J lost 8 bases; unmatched junction nucleotides: 13. In DNA, the CDR3 is TGTGCCAGCGGAGGGACAGGGGGTAGTGTGAGCGGCTACACCTTC. Translating gives CASGGTGGSVSGYTF.

The V gene is TRBV3-1 (or the pseudogene TRBV3-2), the J gene TRBJ2-1; D gene unclear. Germline assignment: CDR1 LGHDT and CDR2 YNNKEL (reference sequence). V was trimmed by 1 base and J by 16 bases, leaving 5 bases between them. The CDR3 extends over 9 amino acids. CDR3 sequence reads: CASSQAQFF. As DNA, the CDR3 is TGTGCCAGCAGCCAAGCCCAATTCTTC.

The rearrangement uses TRBV7-9 and TRBJ2-5; D possibly corresponds to TRBD1 (6 bases). Germline CDR1 reads SEHNR; CDR2 reads FQNEAQ (reference sequence). The CDR3 extends over 15 amino acids. Trimming cost V 8 bases and J 2 bases, with 18 bases left between them. CDR3 in amino acids: CASRQAGAKQETQYF. The DNA for the CDR3 is TGTGCCAGCCGCCAGGCAGGGGCAAAACAAGAGACCCAGTACTTC.

The chain joins TRBV28 to TRBJ2-7, with a possible D match to TRBD1 (5 bases). CDR1 and CDR2 (germline): MDHEN, SYDVKM. CDR3 length equals 13 residues. V was pared by 6 bases and J by 7 bases, with 16 bases between. The chain's CDR3 is CASSLGQSSEQYF. DNA for the CDR3: TGTGCCAGCAGCCTCGGACAATCCTCGGAGCAGTACTTC.

The J gene is TRBJ2-7, the V gene TRBV13; TRBD2 matches at 7 bases. The CDR3 covers 14 residues. The junction had 5 bases not matched to a gene; V was cut back by 3 bases and J by 3 bases. CDR1 and CDR2 (germline): PRHDT, FYEKMQ (reference sequence). Written as DNA, the CDR3 is TGTGCCAGCAGCTTCGCAGGGAGGGACTACGAGCAGTACTTC. The encoded protein is CASSFAGRDYEQYF. The whole variable domain, filled in from reference TRBV13 and TRBJ2-7, reads AAGVIQSPRHLIKEKRETATLKCYPIPRHDTVYWYQQGPGQDPQFLISFYEKMQSDKGSIPDRFSAQQFSDYHSELNMSSLELGDSALYFCASSFAGRDYEQYFGPGTRLTVT.

The gene calls are TRBV9 and TRBJ2-3; possible D gene TRBD2, 5 bases. The germline V gene has CDR1 SGDLS and CDR2 YYNGEE. The CDR3 totals 16 residues. Trimming left V 3 bases short and J 4 bases short, with 18 bases between. Here the CDR3 reads CASSAHGDFVPDTQYF. CDR3 coding DNA: TGTGCCAGCAGCGCCCACGGGGATTTCGTCCCAGATACGCAGTATTTT. Full variable domain (outside the CDR3, taken from reference TRBV9 and TRBJ2-3): DSGVTQTPKHLITATGQRVTLRCSPRSGDLSVYWYQQSLDQGLQFLIQYYNGEERAKGNILERFSAQQFPDLHSELNLSSLELGDSALYFCASSAHGDFVPDTQYFGPGTRLTVL.

V gene TRBV10-3 combines with J gene TRBJ2-1; 11 bases fit TRBD2. Germline CDR1 ENHRY, CDR2 SYGVKD. Losses at the gene ends were 4 bases for V and 5 bases for J; bases not matched to a gene: 4. The length of the CDR3 is 15 residues. The CDR3 here is CAISGAGLADNEQFF. The CDR3 bases are TGTGCCATCAGTGGAGCGGGACTAGCGGACAATGAGCAGTTCTTC.

This chain joins TRBV7-2 and TRBJ1-4; 7 nucleotides agree with TRBD1. CDR1 is SGHTA, CDR2 FQGNSA, per germline. V shed 4 bases, J shed 7 bases, and the junction held 9 bases outside the gene matches. The CDR3 covers 15 residues. Written as DNA, the CDR3 is TGTGCCAGCAGCTCTCAGTCCAGGGGGGGTGAAAAACTGTTTTTT. It specifies CASSSQSRGGEKLFF.

The chain is built from TRBV7-2 and TRBJ2-7; D gene unclear. V was pared by 0 bases and J by 6 bases, with 12 bases between. The CDR3 is made up of 14 amino acids. Germline assignment: CDR1 SGHTA and CDR2 FQGNSA. The CDR3 region is CASSLASNGLEQYF. The CDR3 region has the DNA TGTGCCAGCAGCTTAGCCTCCAACGGTCTCGAGCAGTACTTC.

The genes are TRBV27 and TRBJ2-7; 8 bases fit TRBD2. This CDR3 is 16 amino acids long. Germline CDR1 MNHEY, CDR2 SMNVEV (reference sequence). The junction had 10 bases not matched to a gene; V was cut back by 6 bases and J by 0 bases. The CDR3 sequence: CASSPSGGRSSYEQYF. In DNA form, the CDR3 reads TGTGCCAGCAGCCCGAGCGGGGGTCGTAGCTCCTACGAGCAGTACTTC.

This chain uses TRBV7-8 with TRBJ1-4; 9 bases are a match to TRBD1. This CDR3 is 11 amino acids long. Germline CDR1 SGHVS, CDR2 FQNEAQ. J gave up 12 bases and V 8 bases, and 4 bases lay outside the gene matches. The CDR3 bases are TGTGCCAGCGGGACAGGGTTCGAACTGTTTTTT. Its protein product is CASGTGFELFF.

The chain uses TRBV19 and TRBJ1-2; 7 bases map to TRBD1. Trimming at V came to 5 bases and at J to 3 bases, leaving 9 bases not matched to a gene. This CDR3 spans 15 amino acids. Germline V gene data show CDR1 as LNHDA and CDR2 as SQIVND (reference sequence). This CDR3 is CASSSLGQGDYGYTF. As DNA, the CDR3 is TGTGCCAGTAGTTCCCTTGGTCAGGGGGACTATGGCTACACCTTC.

The DNA for the CDR3 is TGTGCCAGCAGTGGGGGGGGACCCCTCTCGGGCGAGCAGTACTTC. Amino acid sequence: CASSGGGPLSGEQYF. The V and J genes are TRBV2 and TRBJ2-7; 7 bases are shared with TRBD2. This CDR3 contains 15 residues. V shed 4 bases, J shed 6 bases, and the junction held 12 bases outside the gene matches. In germline, CDR1 is SNHLY, CDR2 FYNNEI.

The V gene is TRBV3-1 (or the pseudogene TRBV3-2), the J gene TRBJ1-4; D uncertain. Germline assignment: CDR1 LGHDT and CDR2 YNNKEL (reference sequence). The CDR3 extends over 18 amino acids. Trimming stripped 6 bases from V and 6 bases from J, with 26 bases between. The CDR3 DNA reads TGTGCCAGCAGAACTCAACGACTTACACTATTCCTGTATGAAAAACTGTTTTTT. It encodes CASRTQRLTLFLYEKLFF.

The V gene is TRBV7-2, the J gene TRBJ2-7, with TRBD2 matching 13 bases. The CDR3 consists of 15 residues. The V segment lost 6 bases and the J segment 3 bases; nucleotides outside the gene matches: 5. Germline V lookup: CDR1 SGHTA, CDR2 FQGNSA. As DNA, the CDR3 is TGTGCCAGCAGACGACTAGCGGGAGGAGGCTACGAGCAGTACTTC. Its translation is CASRRLAGGGYEQYF.

This clone was observed a single time. The rearrangement links TRBV5-6 to TRBJ1-2, with D unclear. This CDR3 contains 14 residues. CDR1 and CDR2 from the germline V gene are SGHDT and YYEEEE. V dropped 2 bases and J dropped 2 bases, with 10 bases sitting between them. CDR3 in amino acids: CASSLGPENYGYTF. DNA for the CDR3: TGTGCCAGCAGCTTAGGACCAGAAAACTATGGCTACACCTTC. Drawing the rest from reference TRBV5-6 and TRBJ1-2, the complete variable domain is DAGVTQSPTHLIKTRGQQVTLRCSPKSGHDTVSWYQQALGQGPQFIFQYYEEEERQRGNFPDRFSGHQFPNYSSELNVNALLLGDSALYLCASSLGPENYGYTFGSGTRLTVV.

The gene calls are TRBV12-5 and TRBJ1-3; the match to TRBD1 covers 8 bases. Germline loops: CDR1 LGHNT, CDR2 FRNRAP. This CDR3 contains 21 residues. With 0 bases clipped from V and 0 bases from J, the junction kept 16 bases outside the gene matches. CDR3 nucleotides: TGTGCTAGTGGTTTGGTACGAGGCCCAGGGGGCAGTCAGAGCTCTGGAAACACCATATATTTT. This encodes CASGLVRGPGGSQSSGNTIYF.

The J gene is TRBJ1-6, the V gene TRBV27; D gene unclear. Germline V CDR1 and CDR2: MNHEY, SMNVEV (reference sequence). V shed 5 bases and J shed 0 bases, with 11 bases lying between them. The CDR3 runs to 16 residues. The CDR3 sequence is CASSDRPSSYNSPLHF. The CDR3 DNA follows: TGTGCCAGCAGTGATAGACCGAGCTCCTATAATTCACCCCTCCACTTT.

The V call is TRBV3-1 (or the pseudogene TRBV3-2), the J call TRBJ2-4; 14 positions agree with TRBD2. The CDR3 totals 18 residues. The J segment lost 1 base and the V segment lost 1 base, leaving 3 bases of the junction unmatched. Germline V lookup: CDR1 LGHDT, CDR2 YNNKEL (reference sequence). This CDR3 is CASSQGLAGGRAKNIQYF. In DNA form, the CDR3 reads TGTGCCAGCAGCCAAGGACTAGCGGGAGGGCGTGCCAAAAACATTCAGTACTTC.

The V gene is TRBV4-2, the J gene TRBJ2-2; 10 bases match TRBD2. V was clipped by 0 bases and J by 3 bases; unmatched bases: 4. This CDR3 has 17 amino acids. CDR1 and CDR2 from the germline V gene are LGHNA and YNFKEQ. For the CDR3, the DNA is TGTGCCAGCAGCCAAGAAAGCGGGAGGGCGTACACCGGGGAGCTGTTTTTT. Translated: CASSQESGRAYTGELFF.

V and J are TRBV4-1 and TRBJ2-3; D not certain. CDR1 and CDR2 from the germline V gene are MGHRA and YSYEKL. Trimming pared 0 bases from V and 0 bases from J, leaving 7 bases between. This CDR3 is 15 amino acids long. This chain's CDR3 is CASSQDPTSTDTQYF. In DNA form, the CDR3 reads TGCGCCAGCAGCCAAGATCCCACTAGCACAGATACGCAGTATTTT.

The rearrangement joins TRBV7-8 to TRBJ2-1, with D perhaps given as TRBD1 or TRBD2 (6 bases each). Germline-derived CDR1 and CDR2 are SGHVS and FQNEAQ. The germline V and J ends were trimmed by 5 bases and 2 bases, with 16 bases remaining between them. The CDR3 sequence is 16 residues long. Here the CDR3 DNA reads TGTGCCAGCAGCCCAGGGGTGGGCGGGACCTACAATGAGCAGTTCTTC. Translated, it gives CASSPGVGGTYNEQFF.